This T cell receptor (beta chain) was recorded in a study of vaccination effects on CD4 cells after COVID-19 (dated by TCRdb to the early 2020s). With respect to the entire study: Each participant received two doses of an mRNA SARS-CoV-2 vaccine, either BNT162b2 or mRNA-1273. Cultures from other donors in the study were sequenced with the Oncomine TCR Beta short-read assay on an Illumina iSeq 100. Altogether, around 9 COVID-19 convalescent patients and a few SARS-CoV-2-naive healthy vaccine recipients made up the full study. SARS-CoV-2 spike-specific CD4+ TCR repertoires from before and after mRNA vaccination were compared in COVID-19 convalescent patients and in infection-naive vaccine recipients.

Library generation was performed with the immunoSEQ multiplex PCR assay. TCR beta CDR3 sequencing was performed on DNA from the cultured, isolated CD4+ T cells. As for the authors' bioinformatics: The analysis removed non-productive TCR sequences, trimmed reads to the CDR3 region, and retained only CDR3s that were 7 or more amino acids long. Antigen-specific clonotypes were identified with the MANAFEST web app by comparing expansion in peptide wells against reference cultures. Positive clones required FDR<0.05 expansion versus reference and all other wells, odds ratio above 5, and frequency above 0.1% in two replicate wells. A clonotype was defined as cross-reactive if the clonotype was significantly expanded both in SARS-CoV-2 spike wells and in at least one common cold coronavirus spike condition. Levenshtein distance calculated with the stringdist R package was used to assess CDR3 similarity, and unrooted trees were constructed with ape in R 3.6.1. Held by TCRdb, this immuneACCESS table contains in-frame sequences only and omits some clones. Under half of the omission traces to an unresolved V gene where checked; the cause of the rest is unknown. For V, J and clone size, that table is used; D and trimming come from the DNA. This sample lists about 38,000 clones; around 68% were detected once. The ten largest make up approximately 24% of the sample.

Based on the germline V gene, the CDR1 and CDR2 sequences are SGHTA and FQGNSA. V is pared back by 3 bases and J by 5 bases, with 10 bases lying between the germline termini. The CDR3 covers 13 residues, taking in both the cysteine and the phenylalanine. Solely the CDR3 DNA is kept, with 39 bases framed from the first base. In the ViraFEST assay, PBMC were stimulated with viral peptide pools, and antigen-specific CD4+ T cell clonotypes were then identified by expansion using TCR sequencing. After more than 9 days of culture, CD4+ T cells were isolated with the EasySep CD4+ T cell isolation kit. The absence of prior SARS-CoV-2 infection in healthy vaccine recipients was confirmed by negative nucleocapsid antibodies before and after vaccination. Each well held two million PBMC cultured in IMDM containing roughly 4.9% human AB serum, around 10 IU/ml IL-2 and gentamicin, along with about 10 ug/ml peptides. On days 3 and 7, half of the culture medium was replaced with fresh IL-2-containing medium. Each peptide stimulation condition was cultured in triplicate wells unless otherwise noted. Using Ficoll-Paque Plus gradient centrifugation, PBMC were separated from whole blood and then either used fresh or cryopreserved at -140C. The spike proteins of SARS-CoV-2 and of the common cold coronaviruses HCoV-NL63, HCoV-OC43 and HCoV-229E were spanned by overlapping peptide pools. Genomic DNA was extracted from cultured CD4+ T cells with the QIAamp micro DNA kit.

Points on this clone: Its antigen is not yet known. No base-level quality is on record; no much larger clone is a single base apart.

Overall study outcomes, separate from this receptor: At late post-vaccination timepoints, both infection-induced and vaccine-induced clones showed marked clonal contraction, consistent with waning T cell responses. Among healthy vaccine recipients, nearly all vaccine-induced clones were SARS-CoV-2 mono-reactive, and only 1 of 255 was cross-reactive with common cold coronaviruses. The study was limited by a small number of convalescent patients and lacked early post-infection timepoints.

This TCR came from a human donor who received a COVID-19 vaccine. The source was CD4+ T cells from PBMCs cultured with SARS-CoV-2 spike peptides, collected before COVID-19 vaccination. Sample cell subset or site, as interpreted from the label and publication: SARS-CoV-2 spike overlapping peptide pool stimulation. The chain employs TRBV7-2 and TRBJ2-5; TRBD2 is possibly the D segment (7 matching bases). The CDR3 amino acid sequence is: CASSLGGRETQYF. The nucleotides read TGTGCCAGCAGCTTGGGGGGGCGTGAGACCCAGTACTTC.